The following is a T cell receptor (beta chain) sequence with its context. The antigen is undetermined. The data originate from a study of chemoradiotherapy in HPV16-positive cancers. Study information: A couple of HPV16-positive patients' cells yielded candidate HPV-specific clones and common motifs. Study-wide points: Functional assays defining HPV-specific T cells used only two HPV16-positive patients. For HPV16-positive patients, expanding HPV-responsive T cells associated with longer recurrence-free survival.

The germline V gene has CDR1 MNHEY and CDR2 SVGAGI. CDR3 length: 15 residues. Trimming pared 5 bases from V and 0 bases from J, leaving 13 bases between. Produced via immunoSEQ multiplex PCR; TCRdb's table is partial and in-frame only. This sample has about 5,800 clones; around 88% occur once, and the top ten carry over 20%. Repertoires were sampled repeatedly during chemoradiotherapy. V gene TRBV6-5 combines with J gene TRBJ1-1; D uncertain. This sequence originates from a human donor with HPV-associated anogenital cancer. The source material was blood, sampled from a patient who underwent chemoradiotherapy. CDR3 loop: CASSKLLRVNTEAFF. CDR3 coding DNA: TGTGCCAGCAGTAAACTACTGAGGGTGAACACTGAAGCTTTCTTT.